These 27 T cell receptor beta chains share one sample of origin, sequenced in a study of CD8 T cells in Susac syndrome. An input of roughly 0.5 to 1 ug of RNA was subjected to reverse transcription using random hexamers. TCRdb independently ran MiXCR on the immunoSEQ multiplex PCR reads; one entry per CDR3 protein. This table holds approximately 160,000 distinct CDR3 sequences, approximately 94% found once. Sequenced input: CD4+ T cells from PBMCs. The receptor source for this set is a human donor with multiple sclerosis.

The chain has TRBV6-2 or TRBV6-3 and TRBJ2-3, with 9 bases aligning to TRBD2. The J segment lost 6 bases and the V segment lost 5 bases, leaving 6 bases of the junction unmatched. The CDR3 is made up of 14 amino acids. Germline V gene sequence: CDR1 MNHEY, CDR2 SVGEGT. CDR3 in amino acids: CASSILAGPDTQYF. In nucleotides, the CDR3 is TGTGCCAGCAGTATACTAGCGGGTCCGGATACGCAGTATTTT.

V is TRBV5-1 and J is TRBJ2-6; D is ambiguous. The V end was cut by 0 bases, the J end by 2 bases, with 6 bases between. Germline V gene lookup returns CDR1 SGHRS and CDR2 YFSETQ. CDR3 length: 15 residues. The CDR3 is CASSLVPTGANVLTF. The CDR3 region has the DNA TGCGCCAGCAGCTTGGTCCCGACTGGGGCCAACGTCCTGACTTTC.

The rearrangement uses TRBV3-1 and TRBJ2-3, with D possibly matching TRBD2 (6 bases). Germline CDR1 and CDR2: LGHDT and YNNKEL (reference sequence). This CDR3 contains 15 residues. The germline V and J ends were trimmed by 8 bases and 3 bases, with 18 bases remaining between them. The CDR3 loop reads CASVPGSGWTDTQYF. The CDR3 region has the DNA TGTGCCAGCGTCCCCGGGAGTGGCTGGACAGATACGCAGTATTTT.

This chain links TRBV12-3 or TRBV12-4 with TRBJ1-2; a weak D match, TRBD1 (5 bases). The length of the CDR3 is 14 residues. The V end lost 2 bases, the J end lost 6 bases, and 13 bases lay between the germline ends. CDR3 nucleotide sequence: TGTGCCAGCAGTTTATCTTCGACAGCCGATGGCTACACCTTC. This sequence encodes CASSLSSTADGYTF.

The rearrangement links TRBV28 to TRBJ2-7, with D unresolved. V was trimmed by 7 bases and J by 2 bases, leaving 21 bases between them. This CDR3 has 16 residues. Per the germline V gene, CDR1 is MDHEN and CDR2 is SYDVKM. CDR3 in amino acids: CASTPGYWSGTYEQYF. The CDR3 DNA reads TGTGCCAGCACCCCGGGTTATTGGTCCGGCACCTACGAGCAGTACTTC.

V usage is TRBV12-3 or TRBV12-4 and J usage is TRBJ2-2; 12 nucleotides line up with TRBD2. With 7 bases clipped from V and 5 bases from J, the junction kept 14 bases outside the gene matches. The CDR3 covers 18 residues. This CDR3 is CASTLSGWLAGGTGELFF. As DNA, the CDR3 is TGTGCCAGCACTCTATCTGGGTGGCTAGCGGGAGGGACCGGGGAGCTGTTTTTT.

This chain uses TRBV7-3 with TRBJ2-3, with 8 positions matching TRBD1. The junction had 5 bases not matched to a gene; V was cut back by 5 bases and J by 4 bases. Germline values: CDR1 SGHTA, CDR2 FQGTGA. The CDR3 is 14 amino acids. CDR3 loop: CASSLGQGPDTQYF. The CDR3 DNA sequence: TGTGCCAGCAGCCTCGGACAGGGTCCAGATACGCAGTATTTT.

The chain links TRBV5-1 to TRBJ1-2; tentative D call: TRBD1 (5 bases). The CDR3 runs to 16 residues. Germline CDR1 and CDR2: SGHRS and YFSETQ. The V end was cut by 0 bases, the J end by 3 bases, with 15 bases between. DNA of the CDR3: TGCGCCAGCAGCTTGGATCCCCAGGGAGAGTACTATGGCTACACCTTC. Protein sequence: CASSLDPQGEYYGYTF.

The chain has TRBV6-6 and TRBJ1-1; tentative D call: TRBD1 (5 bases). Germline V gene sequence: CDR1 MNHNY, CDR2 SVGAGI (reference sequence). The CDR3 spans 13 residues. Trimming shortened V by 7 bases and J by 6 bases, and 15 bases separated the two germline ends. As DNA, the CDR3 is TGTGCCAGCACCCAGGTGGGGGGGGCTGAAGCTTTCTTT. The encoded protein is CASTQVGGAEAFF.

This sequence joins TRBV25-1 and TRBJ1-5; possible D gene TRBD1, 6 bases. CDR3 length: 15 residues. Germline V gives CDR1 MGHDK, CDR2 SYGVNS. Trimming took off 0 bases at V and 5 bases at J, with 11 bases between the two ends. The CDR3 sequence: CASSEYGGADQPQHF. CDR3 in DNA: TGTGCCAGCAGTGAATACGGGGGGGCCGATCAGCCCCAGCATTTT. Supplemented by reference TRBV25-1 and TRBJ1-5, the full variable domain reads EADIYQTPRYLVIGTGKKITLECSQTMGHDKMYWYQQDPGMELHLIHYSYGVNSTEKGDLSSESTVSRIRTEHFPLTLESARPSHTSQYLCASSEYGGADQPQHFGDGTRLSIL.

V usage is TRBV5-1 and J usage is TRBJ1-1, with 7 bases that match TRBD1. V was clipped by 4 bases and J by 0 bases; unmatched bases: 9. The CDR3 loop spans 16 amino acids. Germline V gene lookup returns CDR1 SGHRS and CDR2 YFSETQ. The CDR3 coding sequence is TGCGCCAGCAGCCCCGGGACAGCTAGGATGAACACTGAAGCTTTCTTT. Protein sequence: CASSPGTARMNTEAFF.

Comment on this clonotype: One junction end does not reproduce the germline sequence, and a read error may be involved. J is TRBJ2-2 and V is TRBV3-1; D is possibly TRBD1 (7 bases). From germline, CDR1 is LGHDT and CDR2 YNNKEL (reference sequence). CDR3 size: 17 residues. CDR3 region: CASSQGGTDTNTGELFF. As DNA, the CDR3 is TGTGCCAGCAGTCAAGGAGGGACAGATACGAACACCGGGGAGCTGTTTTTT.

This clonotype turned up a few times. V and J are TRBV6-2 or TRBV6-3 and TRBJ1-5; tentative D call: TRBD1 (6 bases). CDR1 is MNHEY, CDR2 SVGEGT, per germline. V was cut by 5 bases and J by 4 bases, with 12 bases left in between. The CDR3 contains 14 residues. The CDR3 sequence: CASSPTQGNQPQHF. The CDR3 region has the DNA TGTGCCAGCAGTCCAACACAGGGAAATCAGCCCCAGCATTTT.

The genes are TRBV12-3 or TRBV12-4 and TRBJ2-7; 12 nucleotides agree with TRBD2. V gave up 4 bases and J gave up 9 bases; unmatched junction bases: 10. The CDR3 is 15 amino acids. In DNA, the CDR3 is TGTGCCAGCAGTTCCCCTGGACTAGCGGGAAAGCGGCAGTACTTC. This gives the protein CASSSPGLAGKRQYF.

The rearrangement uses TRBV3-1 and TRBJ2-5, with TRBD1 matching 7 bases. V shed 4 bases, J shed 4 bases, and the junction held 9 bases outside the gene matches. Germline CDR1 and CDR2: LGHDT and YNNKEL (reference sequence). CDR3 size: 15 residues. The CDR3: CASSPTGVLGETQYF. The CDR3 nucleotides are TGTGCCAGCAGCCCTACAGGGGTTCTAGGAGAGACCCAGTACTTC.

V is TRBV28 and J is TRBJ1-5; D possibly corresponds to TRBD1 (5 bases). Per the germline V gene, CDR1 is MDHEN and CDR2 is SYDVKM. V was cut by 10 bases and J by 5 bases, with 15 bases left in between. The CDR3 is 13 amino acids. This CDR3 is CATRGEGYQPQHF. CDR3 in DNA: TGTGCCACCCGGGGGGAGGGCTATCAGCCCCAGCATTTT.

The J gene is TRBJ1-4, the V gene TRBV30; 8 positions agree with TRBD1. V was clipped by 4 bases and J by 8 bases; unmatched bases: 6. Germline loops: CDR1 GTSNPN, CDR2 SVGIG (reference sequence). This CDR3 contains 13 residues. The CDR3 sequence is CAWNPGQEEKLFF. The CDR3 DNA sequence: TGTGCCTGGAACCCGGGACAGGAAGAAAAACTGTTTTTT.

The chain combines TRBV6-1 with TRBJ2-5; D not certain. V gave up 5 bases and J gave up 2 bases, with 9 bases separating them. Germline V gives CDR1 MNHNS, CDR2 SASEGT. This CDR3 region has 13 residues. CDR3 nucleotide sequence: TGTGCCAGCAGTCAGGACGTTCAAGAGACCCAGTACTTC. It encodes CASSQDVQETQYF.

The rearrangement joins TRBV28 to TRBJ2-7, with D hard to call. Trimming removed 4 bases from V and 5 bases from J, with 15 bases in between. In germline, CDR1 is MDHEN, CDR2 SYDVKM. CDR3 size: 14 residues. The CDR3 coding sequence is TGTGCCAGCAGTTGGTCCGGCAGGTTGGACGAGCAGTACTTC. This translates into CASSWSGRLDEQYF.

The V and J genes are TRBV30 and TRBJ2-1, with 12 bases fitting TRBD2. This CDR3 is 14 amino acids long. Germline V gene sequence: CDR1 GTSNPN, CDR2 SVGIG (reference sequence). With 3 bases clipped from V and 11 bases from J, the junction kept 8 bases outside the gene matches. CDR3 DNA: TGTGCCTGGAGCTGGACTAGCGGGAAGGTGAAGCAGTTCTTC. Its protein is CAWSWTSGKVKQFF.

The chain joins TRBV6-5 to TRBJ1-1; TRBD1 aligns across 8 bases. This CDR3 region has 15 residues. CDR1 and CDR2 (germline): MNHEY, SVGAGI. J was trimmed by 6 bases and V by 7 bases; bases with no gene match: 13. This chain's CDR3 is CASTPGGEGVAEAFF. The CDR3 DNA reads TGTGCCAGCACCCCAGGGGGCGAGGGGGTCGCTGAAGCTTTCTTT.

The chain couples TRBV20-1 to TRBJ2-7; TRBD2 agrees at 12 bases. This CDR3 has 14 amino acids. Germline V CDR1 and CDR2: DFQATT, SNEGSKA (reference sequence). J gave up 2 bases and V 5 bases, and 4 bases lay outside the gene matches. The chain's CDR3 is CSAPRTSGAYEQYF. The CDR3 nucleotides read TGCAGTGCTCCACGGACTAGCGGGGCCTACGAGCAGTACTTC.

The chain uses TRBV18 and TRBJ1-1; 7 positions match TRBD1. The CDR3 is 15 amino acids. J lost 1 base, V lost 4 bases, and 6 bases had no gene match. CDR1 and CDR2 from the germline V gene are KGHSH and LQKENI. The CDR3 DNA is TGTGCCAGCTCACGACCGACAGGGAGGAACACTGAAGCTTTCTTT. This codes for CASSRPTGRNTEAFF.

J is TRBJ2-1 and V is TRBV2; D is uncertain. Germline assignment: CDR1 SNHLY and CDR2 FYNNEI. Trimming cost V 7 bases and J 5 bases, with 6 bases left between them. This CDR3 spans 11 amino acids. The CDR3 DNA sequence: TGTGCCAGCAAATACAACAATGAGCAGTTCTTC. It encodes CASKYNNEQFF.

This clonotype was counted once. This rearrangement joins TRBV2 to TRBJ1-4; possible D gene TRBD1, 6 bases. V was shortened by 6 bases and J by 6 bases, with 17 bases between the two germline ends. Germline V gives CDR1 SNHLY, CDR2 FYNNEI. This CDR3 has 15 residues. The CDR3 DNA sequence: TGTGCCAGCAGGGCCCCGACAGGAATTCATGAAAAACTGTTTTTT. Encoded protein: CASRAPTGIHEKLFF.

This chain connects TRBV20-1 to TRBJ2-1; no reliable D call. Between the trimmed V and J ends, which lost 6 bases and 2 bases, there was a span of 2 bases. Looked up from germline, CDR1 is DFQATT and CDR2 is SNEGSKA (reference sequence). CDR3 length: 10 amino acids. The CDR3 here is CSAAYNEQFF. The CDR3 region has the DNA TGCAGTGCGGCCTACAATGAGCAGTTCTTC.

The rearrangement joins TRBV19 to TRBJ2-1, with 10 nucleotides matching TRBD2. The CDR3 totals 15 residues. Germline CDR1 is LNHDA and CDR2 is SQIVND (reference sequence). V gave up 1 base and J gave up 6 bases; unmatched junction bases: 3. CDR3 in DNA: TGTGCCAGTAGTATAGGGGCTAGCGGGAGCAATGAGCAGTTCTTC. It is translated as CASSIGASGSNEQFF.